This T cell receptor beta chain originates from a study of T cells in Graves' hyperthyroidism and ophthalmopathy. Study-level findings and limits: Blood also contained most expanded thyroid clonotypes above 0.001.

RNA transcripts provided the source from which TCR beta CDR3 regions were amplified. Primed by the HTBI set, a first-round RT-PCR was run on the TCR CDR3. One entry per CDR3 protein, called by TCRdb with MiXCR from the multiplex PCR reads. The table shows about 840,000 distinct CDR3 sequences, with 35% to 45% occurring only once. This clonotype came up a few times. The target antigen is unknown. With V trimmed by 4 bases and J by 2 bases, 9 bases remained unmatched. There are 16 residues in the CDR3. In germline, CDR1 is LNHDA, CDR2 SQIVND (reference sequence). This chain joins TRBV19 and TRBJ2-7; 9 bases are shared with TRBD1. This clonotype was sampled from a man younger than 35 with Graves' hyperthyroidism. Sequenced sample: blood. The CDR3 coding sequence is TGTGCCAGTAGTACAACCGGGACAGGGTTCCCCTACGAGCAGTACTTC. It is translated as CASSTTGTGFPYEQYF.